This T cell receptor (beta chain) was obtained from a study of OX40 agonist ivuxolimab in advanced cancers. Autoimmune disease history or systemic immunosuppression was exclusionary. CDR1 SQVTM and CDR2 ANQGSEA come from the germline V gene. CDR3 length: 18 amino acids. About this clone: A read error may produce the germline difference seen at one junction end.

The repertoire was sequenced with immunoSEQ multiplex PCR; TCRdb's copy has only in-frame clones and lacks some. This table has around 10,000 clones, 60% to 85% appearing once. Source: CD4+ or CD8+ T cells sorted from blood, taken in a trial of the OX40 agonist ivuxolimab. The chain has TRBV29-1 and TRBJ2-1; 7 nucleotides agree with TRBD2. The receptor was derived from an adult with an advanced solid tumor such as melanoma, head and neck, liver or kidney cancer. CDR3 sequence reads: CCVDGGGGAGGSYNEQFF. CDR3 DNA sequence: TGCTGCGTTGATGGGGGGGGAGGGGCAGGAGGTTCCTACAATGAGCAGTTCTTC.